The present entry profiles one T cell receptor (beta chain) with its context. CDR3 length: 12 residues. Germline CDR1 LNHNV, CDR2 YYDKDF (reference sequence). Trimming shortened V by 9 bases and J by 7 bases, and 12 bases separated the two germline ends. This entry comes from a study of T cell changes during pregnancy in multiple sclerosis. The data were produced by immunoSEQ multiplex PCR, yet TCRdb's version contains in-frame clones alone and is incomplete. The data show 35,000 to 45,000 clones, more than 85% seen once. The sample in question was CD8+ T cells from peripheral blood mononuclear cells, obtained in the first trimester of pregnancy. The TCR originated in a female donor with multiple sclerosis, enrolled in a pregnancy study. The chain employs TRBV15 and TRBJ2-2; perhaps TRBD1 as D (5 bases). The CDR3 nucleotides are TGTGCCACGATGCAGGGTGGCGGGGAGCTGTTTTTT. Translating gives CATMQGGGELFF. The full variable domain, completed using reference TRBV15 and TRBJ2-2, is DAMVIQNPRYQVTQFGKPVTLSCSQTLNHNVMYWYQQKSSQAPKLLFHYYDKDFNNEADTPDNFQSRRPNTSFCFLDIRSPGLGDTAMYLCATMQGGGELFFGEGSRLTVL.